These 5 T cell receptor beta chains share one sample of origin, sequenced in a study of OX40 agonist ivuxolimab in advanced cancers. Assay used: immunoSEQ multiplex PCR; TCRdb lists only in-frame clones, some missing. Among some 90,000 clones listed, roughly 93% were seen once. The sequences come from CD4+ or CD8+ T cells sorted from blood, collected in a trial of the OX40 agonist ivuxolimab. All receptors come from an adult with an advanced solid tumor such as melanoma, head and neck, liver or kidney cancer.

The chain is built from TRBV28 and TRBJ2-7; D might be TRBD2 (7 bases). The CDR3 length is 14 residues. Trimming stripped 8 bases from V and 6 bases from J, with 20 bases between. Germline V gives CDR1 MDHEN, CDR2 SYDVKM. CDR3 sequence reads: CASERGGAPGEQYF. The CDR3 coding sequence is TGTGCCAGCGAAAGGGGGGGCGCCCCGGGCGAGCAGTACTTC.

The gene calls are TRBV29-1 and TRBJ2-4; D might be TRBD1 or TRBD2, each matching 5 bases. Trimming stripped 3 bases from V and 9 bases from J, with 12 bases between. Germline V gives CDR1 SQVTM, CDR2 ANQGSEA. The CDR3 covers 12 residues. The CDR3: CSVDSGSLIQYF. CDR3 nucleotide sequence: TGCAGCGTTGACTCAGGGAGTCTCATTCAGTACTTC.

V usage is TRBV10-3 and J usage is TRBJ2-1; D uncertain. The CDR3 extends over 14 amino acids. Germline CDR1 reads ENHRY; CDR2 reads SYGVKD. The germline V and J ends were trimmed by 9 bases and 5 bases, with 17 bases remaining between them. CDR3 sequence (DNA): TGTGCCATTGCAACCGTAACAAAAAACAATGAGCAGTTCTTC. Its translation: CAIATVTKNNEQFF.

The V gene is TRBV11-2, the J gene TRBJ1-5; the match to TRBD1 covers 7 bases. The trim removed 5 bases at V and 2 bases at J, leaving 6 bases unmatched. Per the germline V gene, CDR1 is SGHAT and CDR2 is FQNNGV. The CDR3 has 15 residues. The CDR3 spells CASSHTGDGNQPQHF. The CDR3 DNA reads TGTGCCAGCAGCCATACAGGGGACGGCAATCAGCCCCAGCATTTT.

V gene TRBV5-4 combines with J gene TRBJ2-3, with 12 nucleotides matching TRBD2. CDR3 length equals 15 residues. CDR1 and CDR2 (germline): SGHNT, YYREEE (reference sequence). Trimming removed 1 base from V and 6 bases from J; junction bases left unmatched: 3. The CDR3 sequence is CASSLSSGREDTQYF. Written as DNA, the CDR3 is TGTGCCAGCAGCTTGTCTAGCGGGAGGGAGGATACGCAGTATTTT.